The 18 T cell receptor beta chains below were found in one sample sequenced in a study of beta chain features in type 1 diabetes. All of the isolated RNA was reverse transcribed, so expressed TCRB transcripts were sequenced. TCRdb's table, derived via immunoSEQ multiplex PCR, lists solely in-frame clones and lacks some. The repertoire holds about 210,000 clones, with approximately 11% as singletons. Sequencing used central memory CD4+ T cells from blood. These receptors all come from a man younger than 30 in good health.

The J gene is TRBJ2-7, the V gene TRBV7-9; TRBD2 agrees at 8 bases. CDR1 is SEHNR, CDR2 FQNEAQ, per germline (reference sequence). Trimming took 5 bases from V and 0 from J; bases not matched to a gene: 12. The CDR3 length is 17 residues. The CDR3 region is CASSRPVTSASSYEQYF. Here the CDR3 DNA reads TGTGCCAGCAGCCGACCCGTGACTAGCGCGAGCTCCTACGAGCAGTACTTC.

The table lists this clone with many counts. The CDR3 reads CASSIQAGGGRYEQYF. DNA of the CDR3: TGTGCCAGTAGTATTCAAGCGGGAGGCGGTCGGTACGAGCAGTACTTC. V usage is TRBV19 and J usage is TRBJ2-7, with 9 positions matching TRBD2. With V trimmed by 3 bases and J by 4 bases, 10 bases remained unmatched. Germline V lookup: CDR1 LNHDA, CDR2 SQIVND (reference sequence). The CDR3 sequence is 16 residues long.

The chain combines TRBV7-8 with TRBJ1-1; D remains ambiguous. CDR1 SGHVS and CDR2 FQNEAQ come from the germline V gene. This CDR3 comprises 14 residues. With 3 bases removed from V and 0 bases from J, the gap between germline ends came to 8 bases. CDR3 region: CASSLEGMNTEAFF. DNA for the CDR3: TGTGCCAGCAGCTTGGAGGGCATGAACACTGAAGCTTTCTTT.

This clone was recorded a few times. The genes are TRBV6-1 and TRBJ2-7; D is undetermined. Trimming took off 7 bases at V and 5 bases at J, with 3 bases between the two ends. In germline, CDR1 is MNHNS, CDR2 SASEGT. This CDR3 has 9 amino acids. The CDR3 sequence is CASKNEQYF. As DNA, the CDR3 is TGTGCCAGCAAGAACGAGCAGTACTTC.

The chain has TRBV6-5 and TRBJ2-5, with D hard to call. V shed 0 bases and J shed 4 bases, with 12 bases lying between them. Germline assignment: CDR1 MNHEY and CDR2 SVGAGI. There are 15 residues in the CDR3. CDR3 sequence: CASSYSITPGETQYF. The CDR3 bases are TGTGCCAGCAGTTACTCGATCACTCCCGGAGAGACCCAGTACTTC.

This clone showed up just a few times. CDR3 nucleotides: TGTGCCTGGACCACTAGGACTCGGAATGAGCAGTTCTTC. Amino acid sequence: CAWTTRTRNEQFF. The V call is TRBV30, the J call TRBJ2-1; the D gene is possibly TRBD2 (5 bases). With 4 bases removed from V and 7 bases from J, the gap between germline ends came to 14 bases. This CDR3 spans 13 amino acids. Germline V gene sequence: CDR1 GTSNPN, CDR2 SVGIG (reference sequence).

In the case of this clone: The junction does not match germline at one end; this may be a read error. CDR3 amino acids: CASSPLVAPSEQFF. DNA for the CDR3: TGTGCCAGCAGCCCCCTGGTGGCCCCAAGTGAGCAGTTCTTC. The V call is TRBV4-1, the J call TRBJ2-1; the D is unclear. Germline values: CDR1 MGHRA, CDR2 YSYEKL. The CDR3 sequence is 14 residues long.

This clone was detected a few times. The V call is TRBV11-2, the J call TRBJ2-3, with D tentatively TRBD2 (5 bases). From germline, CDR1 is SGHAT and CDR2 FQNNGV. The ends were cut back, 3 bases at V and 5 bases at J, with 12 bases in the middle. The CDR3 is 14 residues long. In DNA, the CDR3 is TGTGCCAGCAGCTTGGGCCTAGCAGGAGATACGCAGTATTTT. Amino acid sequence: CASSLGLAGDTQYF. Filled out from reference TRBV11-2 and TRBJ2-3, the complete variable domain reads EAGVAQSPRYKIIEKRQSVAFWCNPISGHATLYWYQQILGQGPKLLIQFQNNGVVDDSQLPKDRFSAERLKGVDSTLKIQPAKLEDSAVYLCASSLGLAGDTQYFGPGTRLTVL.

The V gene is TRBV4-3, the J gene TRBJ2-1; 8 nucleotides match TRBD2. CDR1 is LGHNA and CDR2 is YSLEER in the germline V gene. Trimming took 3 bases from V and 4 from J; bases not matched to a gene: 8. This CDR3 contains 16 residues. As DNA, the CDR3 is TGCGCCAGCAGCCATTGGGGCGGGAGGCCTTACAATGAGCAGTTCTTC. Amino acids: CASSHWGGRPYNEQFF.

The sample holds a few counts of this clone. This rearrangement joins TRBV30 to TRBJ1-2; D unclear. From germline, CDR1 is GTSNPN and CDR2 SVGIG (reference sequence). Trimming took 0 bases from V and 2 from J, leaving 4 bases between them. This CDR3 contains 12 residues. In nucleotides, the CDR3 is TGTGCCTGGAGTGTTCCCAACTATGGCTACACCTTC. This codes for CAWSVPNYGYTF.

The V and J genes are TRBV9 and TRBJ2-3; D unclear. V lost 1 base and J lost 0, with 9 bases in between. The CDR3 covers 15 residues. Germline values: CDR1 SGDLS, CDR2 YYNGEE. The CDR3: CASSVWASSTDTQYF. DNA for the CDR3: TGTGCCAGCAGCGTATGGGCCTCTAGCACAGATACGCAGTATTTT.

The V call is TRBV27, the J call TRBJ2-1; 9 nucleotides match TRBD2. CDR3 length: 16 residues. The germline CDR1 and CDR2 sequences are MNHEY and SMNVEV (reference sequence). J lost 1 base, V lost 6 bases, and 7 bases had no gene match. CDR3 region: CASSRTSEKSYNEQFF. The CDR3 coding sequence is TGTGCCAGCAGCCGGACTAGCGAGAAGTCCTACAATGAGCAGTTCTTC.

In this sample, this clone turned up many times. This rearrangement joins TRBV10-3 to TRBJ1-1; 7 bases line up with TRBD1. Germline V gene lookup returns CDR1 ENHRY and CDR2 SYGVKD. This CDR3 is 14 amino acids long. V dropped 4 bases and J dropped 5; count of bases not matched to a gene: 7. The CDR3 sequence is CAISAGTESTEAFF. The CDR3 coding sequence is TGTGCCATCAGTGCCGGGACAGAGTCGACTGAAGCTTTCTTT.

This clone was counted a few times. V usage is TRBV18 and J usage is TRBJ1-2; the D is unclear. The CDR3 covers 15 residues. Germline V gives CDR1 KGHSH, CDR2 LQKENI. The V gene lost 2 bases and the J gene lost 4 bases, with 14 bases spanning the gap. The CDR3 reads CASSPADMALYGYTF. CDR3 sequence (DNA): TGTGCCAGCTCACCAGCCGACATGGCACTCTATGGCTACACCTTC.

For the CDR3, the DNA is TGTGCCAGCAGCCCGCTGGGGTATACTGGGGCCAACGTCCTGACTTTC. It is translated as CASSPLGYTGANVLTF. J is TRBJ2-6 and V is TRBV7-2; D is ambiguous. This CDR3 comprises 16 residues. V shed 5 bases and J shed 2 bases, with 13 bases lying between them. Germline lookup yields CDR1 SGHTA and CDR2 FQGNSA.

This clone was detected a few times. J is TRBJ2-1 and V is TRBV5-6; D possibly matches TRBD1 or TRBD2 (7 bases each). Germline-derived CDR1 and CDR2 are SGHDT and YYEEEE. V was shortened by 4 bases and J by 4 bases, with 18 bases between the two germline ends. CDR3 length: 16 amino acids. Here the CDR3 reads CASSPDRLAAYNEQFF. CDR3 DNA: TGTGCCAGCAGCCCGGACAGGCTAGCGGCGTACAATGAGCAGTTCTTC.

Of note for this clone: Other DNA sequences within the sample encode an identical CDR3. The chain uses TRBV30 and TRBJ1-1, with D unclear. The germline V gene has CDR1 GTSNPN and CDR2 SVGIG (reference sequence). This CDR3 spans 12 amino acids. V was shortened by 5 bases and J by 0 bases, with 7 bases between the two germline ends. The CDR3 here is CAWSRMNTEAFF. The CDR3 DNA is TGTGCCTGGTCCAGGATGAACACTGAAGCTTTCTTT.

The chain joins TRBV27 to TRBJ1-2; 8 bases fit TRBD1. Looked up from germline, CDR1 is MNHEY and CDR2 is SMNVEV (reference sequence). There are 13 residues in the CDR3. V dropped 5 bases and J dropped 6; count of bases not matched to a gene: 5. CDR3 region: CASSTRTGNGYTF. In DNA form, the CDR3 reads TGTGCCAGCAGTACCCGGACAGGGAATGGCTACACCTTC.